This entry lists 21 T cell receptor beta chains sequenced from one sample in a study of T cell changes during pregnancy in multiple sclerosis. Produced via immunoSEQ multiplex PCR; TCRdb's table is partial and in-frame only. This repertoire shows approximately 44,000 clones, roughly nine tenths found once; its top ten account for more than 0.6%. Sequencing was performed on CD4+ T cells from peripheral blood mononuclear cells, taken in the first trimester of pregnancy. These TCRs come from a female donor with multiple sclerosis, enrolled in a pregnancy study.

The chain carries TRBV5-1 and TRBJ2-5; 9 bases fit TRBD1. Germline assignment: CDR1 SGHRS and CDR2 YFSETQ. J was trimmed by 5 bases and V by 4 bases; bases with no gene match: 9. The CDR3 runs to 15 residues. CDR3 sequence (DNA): TGCGCCAGCAGCGAGGGACAGGGCAATCAGGAGACCCAGTACTTC. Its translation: CASSEGQGNQETQYF.

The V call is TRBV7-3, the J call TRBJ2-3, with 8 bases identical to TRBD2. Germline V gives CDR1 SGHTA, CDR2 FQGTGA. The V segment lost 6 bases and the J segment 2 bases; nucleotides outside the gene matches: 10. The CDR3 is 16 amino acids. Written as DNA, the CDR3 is TGTGCCAGCAGGCGTAGAGCGGGAGCGGTCACAGATACGCAGTATTTT. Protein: CASRRRAGAVTDTQYF.

In nucleotides, the CDR3 is TGTGCCAGCAGCTTAAGGCAGGTTAGCTCCTACGAGCAGTACTTC. This gives the protein CASSLRQVSSYEQYF. The gene calls are TRBV11-2 and TRBJ2-7; D is uncertain. Germline-derived CDR1 and CDR2 are SGHAT and FQNNGV. The germline V and J ends were trimmed by 2 bases and 0 bases, with 11 bases remaining between them. This CDR3 has 15 residues.

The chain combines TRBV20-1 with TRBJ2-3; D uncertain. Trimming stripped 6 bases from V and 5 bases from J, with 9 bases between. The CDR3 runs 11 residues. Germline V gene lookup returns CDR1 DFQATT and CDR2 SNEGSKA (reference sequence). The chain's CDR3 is CSAASGDTQYF. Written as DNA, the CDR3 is TGCAGTGCCGCGTCGGGAGATACGCAGTATTTT.

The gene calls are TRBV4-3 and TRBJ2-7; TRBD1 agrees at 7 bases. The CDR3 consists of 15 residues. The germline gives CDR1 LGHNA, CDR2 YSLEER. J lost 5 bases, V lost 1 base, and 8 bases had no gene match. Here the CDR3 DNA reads TGCGCCAGCAGCCAAGTCCTGGGACAGAGTAACGAGCAGTACTTC. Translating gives CASSQVLGQSNEQYF.

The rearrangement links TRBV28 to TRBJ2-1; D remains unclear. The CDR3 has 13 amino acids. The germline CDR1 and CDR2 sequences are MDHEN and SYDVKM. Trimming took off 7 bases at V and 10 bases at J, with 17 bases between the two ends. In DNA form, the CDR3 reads TGTGCCAGCAACCCCCATCGGCGCAGGGAGCAGTTCTTC. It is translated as CASNPHRRREQFF.

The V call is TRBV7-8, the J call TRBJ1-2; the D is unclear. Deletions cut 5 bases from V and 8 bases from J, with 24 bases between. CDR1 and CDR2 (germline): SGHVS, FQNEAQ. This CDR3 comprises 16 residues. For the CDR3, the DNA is TGTGCCAGCAGCCATGTAAGGCTGTTTACTTCAGCGGGCTACACCTTC. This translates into CASSHVRLFTSAGYTF.

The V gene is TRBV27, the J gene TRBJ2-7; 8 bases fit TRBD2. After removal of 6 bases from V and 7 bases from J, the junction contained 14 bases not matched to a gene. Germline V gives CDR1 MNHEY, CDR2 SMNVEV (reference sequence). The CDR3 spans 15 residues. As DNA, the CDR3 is TGTGCCAGCAGACCCGGCCGCGGGAGGCCTGGGGAGCAGTACTTC. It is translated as CASRPGRGRPGEQYF.

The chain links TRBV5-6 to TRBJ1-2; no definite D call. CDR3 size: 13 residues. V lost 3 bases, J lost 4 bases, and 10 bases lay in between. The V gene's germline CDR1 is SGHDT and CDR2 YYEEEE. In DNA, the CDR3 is TGTGCCAGCAGCTCTCGGGAGATCTATGGCTACACCTTC. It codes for CASSSREIYGYTF.

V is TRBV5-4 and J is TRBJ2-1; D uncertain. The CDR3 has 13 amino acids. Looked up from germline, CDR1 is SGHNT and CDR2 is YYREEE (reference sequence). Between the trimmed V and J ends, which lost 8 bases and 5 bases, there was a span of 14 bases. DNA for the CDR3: TGTGCCAGTTCCACCCCAACAGACAATGAGCAGTTCTTC. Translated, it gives CASSTPTDNEQFF.

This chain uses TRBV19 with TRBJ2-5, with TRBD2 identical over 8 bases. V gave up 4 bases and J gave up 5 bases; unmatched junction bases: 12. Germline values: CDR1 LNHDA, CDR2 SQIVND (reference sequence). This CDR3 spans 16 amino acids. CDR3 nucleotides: TGTGCCAGTAGTAATCACCGGACTAGCTCTAACGAGACCCAGTACTTC. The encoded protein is CASSNHRTSSNETQYF.

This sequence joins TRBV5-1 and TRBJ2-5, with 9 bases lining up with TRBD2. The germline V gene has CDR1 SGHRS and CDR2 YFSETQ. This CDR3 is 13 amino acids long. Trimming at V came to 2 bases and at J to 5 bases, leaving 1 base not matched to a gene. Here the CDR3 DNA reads TGCGCCAGCAGCTTAGGACTAGCGGAGACCCAGTACTTC. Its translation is CASSLGLAETQYF.

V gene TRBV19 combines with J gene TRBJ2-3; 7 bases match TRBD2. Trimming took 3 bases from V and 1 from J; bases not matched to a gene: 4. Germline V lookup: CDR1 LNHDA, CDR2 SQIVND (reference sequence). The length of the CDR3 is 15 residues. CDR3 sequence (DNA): TGTGCCAGTAGTATGGGAGGGATCGGCACAGATACGCAGTATTTT. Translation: CASSMGGIGTDTQYF. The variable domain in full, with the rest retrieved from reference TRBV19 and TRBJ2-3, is DGGITQSPKYLFRKEGQNVTLSCEQNLNHDAMYWYRQDPGQGLRLIYYSQIVNDFQKGDIAEGYSVSREKKESFPLTVTSAQKNPTAFYLCASSMGGIGTDTQYFGPGTRLTVL.

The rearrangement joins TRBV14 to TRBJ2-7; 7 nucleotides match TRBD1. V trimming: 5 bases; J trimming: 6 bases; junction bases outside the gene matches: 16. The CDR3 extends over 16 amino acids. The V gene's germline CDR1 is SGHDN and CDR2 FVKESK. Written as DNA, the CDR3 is TGTGCCAGCAGCGTCCAAAATTCGGGACAGCGTGGCGAGCAGTACTTC. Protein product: CASSVQNSGQRGEQYF.

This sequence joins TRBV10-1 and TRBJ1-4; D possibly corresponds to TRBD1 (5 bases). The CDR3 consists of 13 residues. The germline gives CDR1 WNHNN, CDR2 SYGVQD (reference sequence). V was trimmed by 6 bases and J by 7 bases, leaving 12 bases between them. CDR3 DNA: TGCGCCAGCAGGCGGGGGGTTGGTGAAAAACTGTTTTTT. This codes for CASRRGVGEKLFF.

CDR3 coding DNA: TGTGCCAGCAGCGTAATGGGGGCGGACATTCAGTACTTC. This translates into CASSVMGADIQYF. V usage is TRBV9 and J usage is TRBJ2-4, with D perhaps matching TRBD1 (6 bases). Trimming removed 1 base at V and 8 bases at J, with 10 bases between. The CDR3 spans 13 residues. Looked up from germline, CDR1 is SGDLS and CDR2 is YYNGEE.

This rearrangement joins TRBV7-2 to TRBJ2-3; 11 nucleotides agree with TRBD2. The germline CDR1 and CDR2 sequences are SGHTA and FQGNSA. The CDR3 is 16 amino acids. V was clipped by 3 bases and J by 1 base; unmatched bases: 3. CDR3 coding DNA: TGTGCCAGCAGCTTTAGACTAGCGGGACGCACAGATACGCAGTATTTT. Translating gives CASSFRLAGRTDTQYF. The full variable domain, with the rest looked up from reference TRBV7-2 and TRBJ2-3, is GAGVSQSPSNKVTEKGKDVELRCDPISGHTALYWYRQSLGQGLEFLIYFQGNSAPDKSGLPSDRFSAERTGGSVSTLTIQRTQQEDSAVYLCASSFRLAGRTDTQYFGPGTRLTVL.

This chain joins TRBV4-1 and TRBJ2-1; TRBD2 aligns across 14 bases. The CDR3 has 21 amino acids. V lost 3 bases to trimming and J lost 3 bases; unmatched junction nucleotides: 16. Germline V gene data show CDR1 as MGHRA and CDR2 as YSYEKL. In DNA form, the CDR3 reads TGCGCCAGCAGCCACTCCCCACGCCAGGGGACTAGCGGGAGTAGCTACAATGAGCAGTTCTTC. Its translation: CASSHSPRQGTSGSSYNEQFF.

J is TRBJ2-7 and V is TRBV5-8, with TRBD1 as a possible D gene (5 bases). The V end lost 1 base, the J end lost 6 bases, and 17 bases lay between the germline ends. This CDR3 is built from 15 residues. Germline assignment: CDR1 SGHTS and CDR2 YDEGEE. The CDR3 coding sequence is TGTGCCAGCAGCTTGCTTTTAGGGGCAGGCTCCGAGCAGTACTTC. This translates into CASSLLLGAGSEQYF. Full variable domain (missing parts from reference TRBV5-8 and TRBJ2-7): EAGVTQSPTHLIKTRGQQATLRCSPISGHTSVYWYQQALGLGLQFLLWYDEGEERNRGNFPPRFSGRQFPNYSSELNVNALELEDSALYLCASSLLLGAGSEQYFGPGTRLTVT.

The CDR3 sequence is CASSTRQGSKGYTF. CDR3 coding DNA: TGTGCCAGCAGCACCCGACAGGGGTCGAAAGGCTACACCTTC. The genes are TRBV21-1 and TRBJ1-2; TRBD1, as called in the table, went unchecked against the DNA. TRBV21-1 is labeled a pseudogene. This CDR3 comprises 14 residues.

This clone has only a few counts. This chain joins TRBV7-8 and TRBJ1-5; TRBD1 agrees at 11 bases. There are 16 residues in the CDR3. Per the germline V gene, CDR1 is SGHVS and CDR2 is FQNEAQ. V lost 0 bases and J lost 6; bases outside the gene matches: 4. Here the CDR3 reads CASSLARTGGFQPQHF. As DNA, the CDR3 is TGTGCCAGCAGCTTAGCGCGGACAGGGGGCTTTCAGCCCCAGCATTTT.